This T cell receptor beta chain appears in the sequencing data of a study of cytotoxic CD8 clonotypes in ibrutinib-treated CLL. In the study overall: Outcomes included around 25 partial and 2 complete responses; after median roughly 65 months, roughly 14 stayed remitted and approximately 12 progressed.

Profiling relied on immunoSEQ multiplex PCR, and the TCRdb table lists in-frame clones only, not all of them. The data hold 140,000 to 150,000 clones, with 75% to 80% observed a single time. Broader study findings: Progressing patients had sampling times that differed from those of sustained-remission patients. At progression, clonality fell back toward baseline after rising at ibrutinib response.

The CDR3 loop spans 12 amino acids. CDR1 and CDR2 from the germline V gene are LNHDA and SQIVND (reference sequence). Trimming removed 7 bases from V and 0 bases from J, with 3 bases in between. This clone was seen only a few times. Its antigen remains unidentified. Sequencing was performed on PBMCs, taken after 24 months of ibrutinib treatment. This TCR was sampled from a human donor with chronic lymphocytic leukemia. This chain links TRBV19 with TRBJ2-2; D gene uncertain. CDR3 nucleotide sequence: TGTGCCAGTATAACGAACACCGGGGAGCTGTTTTTT. Protein product: CASITNTGELFF.